The 19 T cell receptor beta chains below come from one sample, sequenced in a study of blood T cell repertoires in COVID-19. The table came from immunoSEQ multiplex PCR; TCRdb's copy has only in-frame clones and leaves some out. The sample contains about 130,000 clones, roughly four fifths of which appear only once. The sequencing input was PBMCs or T cells enriched from blood (not recorded which). The receptors shown here come from a man between 25 and 39 years old who had recovered from COVID-19.

The J gene is TRBJ2-5, the V gene TRBV7-9, with TRBD2 matching over 12 bases. Trimming at V came to 3 bases and at J to 1 base, leaving 3 bases not matched to a gene. This CDR3 has 16 amino acids. CDR1 and CDR2 from the germline V gene are SEHNR and FQNEAQ (reference sequence). DNA for the CDR3: TGTGCCAGCAGCTTCACTAGCGGGGGGACCCAAGAGACCCAGTACTTC. Residues: CASSFTSGGTQETQYF.

The chain recombines TRBV7-2 with TRBJ1-5, with unresolved D. The germline V and J ends were trimmed by 8 bases and 0 bases, with 8 bases remaining between them. The CDR3 has 13 amino acids. CDR1 SGHTA and CDR2 FQGNSA come from the germline V gene. The chain's CDR3 is CASAVYSNQPQHF. The DNA for the CDR3 is TGTGCCAGCGCGGTTTATAGCAATCAGCCCCAGCATTTT.

The genes are TRBV4-1 and TRBJ1-4, with 9 bases matching TRBD1. V shed 1 base and J 7 bases; nucleotides not matched to a gene: 1. Germline CDR1 MGHRA, CDR2 YSYEKL. This CDR3 is 14 amino acids long. Here the CDR3 DNA reads TGCGCCAGCAGCCAAGGGGACAGGGCTGAAAAACTGTTTTTT. Translating gives CASSQGDRAEKLFF.

This clone was seen only a few times. The V gene is TRBV10-3, the J gene TRBJ2-1; the D gene is possibly TRBD2 (5 bases). Germline V gene lookup returns CDR1 ENHRY and CDR2 SYGVKD. This CDR3 contains 14 residues. V lost 0 bases to trimming and J lost 8 bases, with 11 bases between them. The CDR3 DNA is TGTGCCATCAGTGAGTCGAGAGGGTCCCATGAGCAGTTCTTC. It codes for CAISESRGSHEQFF.

V gene TRBV27 combines with J gene TRBJ1-1; 9 positions match TRBD1. The CDR3 runs 13 residues. Looked up from germline, CDR1 is MNHEY and CDR2 is SMNVEV (reference sequence). Germline trimming cut 4 bases from V and 7 bases from J; bases unmatched to any gene: 4. CDR3 residues: CASSWGQGYEAFF. Written as DNA, the CDR3 is TGTGCCAGCAGTTGGGGACAGGGTTATGAAGCTTTCTTT.

The table lists this clone with a few counts. This chain connects TRBV5-1 to TRBJ2-2, with TRBD2 matching over 9 bases. V shed 3 bases and J 6 bases; nucleotides not matched to a gene: 6. There are 15 residues in the CDR3. The germline CDR1 and CDR2 sequences are SGHRS and YFSETQ. CDR3 loop: CASSYAREGSGELFF. The DNA for the CDR3 is TGCGCCAGCAGCTATGCGCGGGAGGGGTCCGGGGAGCTGTTTTTT.

As regards this clone: Because it lacks the conserved phenylalanine or tryptophan at the end, this CDR3 is likely a read error. It is unclear where the CDR3 begins or ends on the DNA, so no DNA is shown, and the CDR3 is as TCRdb lists it. The rearrangement links TRBV21-1 to TRBJ1-1; TRBD1 is the table's D call and was not checked against the DNA. TRBV21-1 is noted as a pseudogene. The CDR3 numbers 9 amino acids, ends counted. The CDR3 protein is CASSTDRVE.

The J gene is TRBJ2-5, the V gene TRBV11-3; D is perhaps TRBD2 (6 bases). V lost 1 base to trimming and J lost 3 bases, with 24 bases between them. CDR1 is SGHNT, CDR2 YENEEA, per germline. This CDR3 region has 19 residues. In DNA, the CDR3 is TGTGCCAGCAGCTTAGGTAGTCCGGCTGACGGGAGAGGGAAAGAGACCCAGTACTTC. It codes for CASSLGSPADGRGKETQYF.

V usage is TRBV6-5 and J usage is TRBJ2-1; 7 bases are a match to TRBD2. This CDR3 spans 15 amino acids. J gave up 3 bases and V 2 bases, and 4 bases lay outside the gene matches. The germline CDR1 and CDR2 sequences are MNHEY and SVGAGI. The CDR3 DNA is TGTGCCAGCAGTTACCAGAGCGGGGACTACAATGAGCAGTTCTTC. Its translation: CASSYQSGDYNEQFF.

This chain links TRBV5-4 with TRBJ2-1; TRBD1 aligns across 10 bases. This CDR3 spans 14 amino acids. The germline V gene encodes CDR1 SGHNT and CDR2 YYREEE (reference sequence). With V trimmed by 5 bases and J by 5 bases, 4 bases remained unmatched. The CDR3 nucleotides read TGTGCCAGCAGGGAGGACAGGGGGAACAATGAGCAGTTCTTC. Translated: CASREDRGNNEQFF.

This clone was recorded only once. The chain joins TRBV27 to TRBJ2-7; the match to TRBD2 covers 9 bases. From germline, CDR1 is MNHEY and CDR2 SMNVEV (reference sequence). CDR3 length: 14 amino acids. J was trimmed by 3 bases and V by 2 bases; bases with no gene match: 2. CDR3 loop: CASSLLAGHYEQYF. The CDR3 nucleotides are TGTGCCAGCAGTTTACTAGCGGGACACTACGAGCAGTACTTC.

This clone has just a few counts. The chain is built from TRBV10-2 and TRBJ2-5, with 9 positions matching TRBD2. Germline CDR1 reads WSHSY; CDR2 reads SAAADI. Trimming cost V 5 bases and J 4 bases; bases outside gene matches: 8. The CDR3 has 15 residues. The CDR3 nucleotides are TGCGCCAGCAGTCTTAGCGGGAGTCAGAGAGAGACCCAGTACTTC. Amino acid sequence: CASSLSGSQRETQYF.

The chain is built from TRBV2 and TRBJ2-2; 13 bases match TRBD2. The CDR3 has 17 amino acids. CDR1 is SNHLY and CDR2 is FYNNEI in the germline V gene. Germline trimming cut 4 bases from V and 4 bases from J; bases unmatched to any gene: 6. The CDR3 bases are TGTGCCAGCAGTGCGGGACTAGCGGGATCCCTCACCGGGGAGCTGTTTTTT. This gives the protein CASSAGLAGSLTGELFF.

The V and J genes are TRBV19 and TRBJ2-1; 9 positions agree with TRBD1. The CDR3 runs to 14 residues. V shed 4 bases and J 6 bases; nucleotides not matched to a gene: 4. Germline assignment: CDR1 LNHDA and CDR2 SQIVND (reference sequence). The CDR3 sequence is CASSTPGQGNEQFF. The CDR3 region has the DNA TGTGCCAGTAGTACCCCGGGACAGGGCAATGAGCAGTTCTTC.

This rearrangement joins TRBV7-9 to TRBJ2-2; TRBD2 matches 10 bases. CDR1 and CDR2 from the germline V gene are SEHNR and FQNEAQ (reference sequence). Trimming took 5 bases from V and 1 from J; bases not matched to a gene: 4. The CDR3 is made up of 16 amino acids. The CDR3 DNA follows: TGTGCCAGCAGCAGACTAGCGGGTGGGAACACCGGGGAGCTGTTTTTT. This encodes CASSRLAGGNTGELFF.

The chain links TRBV19 to TRBJ1-3; D not resolved. V dropped 5 bases and J dropped 3 bases, with 20 bases sitting between them. The CDR3 sequence is 17 residues long. The V gene's germline CDR1 is LNHDA and CDR2 SQIVND (reference sequence). DNA for the CDR3: TGTGCCAGTAGTGCCCAAGGCGGGTCCTCTGGTGGAAACACCATATATTTT. This sequence encodes CASSAQGGSSGGNTIYF.

CDR3 sequence: CASSWGQGNEQYF. The CDR3 DNA is TGTGCCAGCAGCTGGGGACAGGGGAACGAGCAGTACTTC. The rearrangement links TRBV5-5 to TRBJ2-7; TRBD1 matches 10 bases. The V gene's germline CDR1 is SGHKS and CDR2 YYEKEE (reference sequence). The CDR3 is 13 residues long. With 3 bases clipped from V and 5 bases from J, the junction kept 2 bases outside the gene matches.

The chain employs TRBV5-1 and TRBJ2-5; 11 bases fit TRBD2. With V trimmed by 4 bases and J by 4 bases, 9 bases remained unmatched. The CDR3 covers 16 residues. The V gene's germline CDR1 is SGHRS and CDR2 YFSETQ. The CDR3 DNA reads TGCGCCAGCAGCCCCCCCGGACTAGCGGGTTCAGAGACCCAGTACTTC. Protein sequence: CASSPPGLAGSETQYF.

V is TRBV6-5 and J is TRBJ1-5; 7 positions agree with TRBD1. The germline CDR1 and CDR2 sequences are MNHEY and SVGAGI. The V segment lost 7 bases and the J segment 5 bases; nucleotides outside the gene matches: 8. The CDR3 has 14 residues. As DNA, the CDR3 is TGTGCCAGCATCAGGTGGCAGGGGGATCAGCCCCAGCATTTT. It codes for CASIRWQGDQPQHF.